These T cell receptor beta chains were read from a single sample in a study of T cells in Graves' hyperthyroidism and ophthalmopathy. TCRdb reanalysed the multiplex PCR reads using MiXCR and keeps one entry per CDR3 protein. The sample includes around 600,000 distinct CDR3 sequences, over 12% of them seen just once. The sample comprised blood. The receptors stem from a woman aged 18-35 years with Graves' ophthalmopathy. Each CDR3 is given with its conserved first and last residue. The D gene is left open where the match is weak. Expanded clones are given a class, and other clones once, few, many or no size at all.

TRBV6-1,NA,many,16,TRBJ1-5,CASRNGAVTDHQPQHF,TGTGCCAGCAGGAATGGTGCAGTCACCGACCATCAGCCCCAGCATTTT
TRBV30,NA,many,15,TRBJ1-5,CAWSVGLLRPQPQHF,TGTGCCTGGAGTGTAGGCCTTCTCCGGCCTCAGCCCCAGCATTTT
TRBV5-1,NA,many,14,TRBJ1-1,CASSLMGAGTEAFF,TGCGCCAGCAGCTTGATGGGGGCGGGCACTGAAGCTTTCTTT
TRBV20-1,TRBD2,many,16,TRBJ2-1,CSARDRQREANNEQFF,TGCAGTGCTAGAGATCGGCAGCGGGAGGCCAACAATGAGCAGTTCTTC
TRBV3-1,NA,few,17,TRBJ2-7,CASSHSAVGSSHYEQYF,TGTGCCAGCAGCCATAGCGCGGTCGGGAGTTCACACTACGAGCAGTACTTC
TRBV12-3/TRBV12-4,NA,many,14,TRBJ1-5,CASSIGGGGQPQHF,TGTGCCAGCAGTATAGGAGGCGGAGGTCAGCCCCAGCATTTT
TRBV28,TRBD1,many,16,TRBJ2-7,CASRPKSRGRSGEQYF,TGTGCCAGCAGGCCTAAGTCCAGGGGGCGGTCTGGCGAGCAGTACTTC
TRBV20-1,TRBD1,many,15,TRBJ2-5,CSAYRRQGARETQYF,TGCAGTGCTTACCGGCGACAGGGGGCTAGGGAGACCCAGTACTTC
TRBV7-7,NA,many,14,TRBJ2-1,CASSPNRGANEQFF,TGTGCTAGCAGCCCGAACCGGGGTGCCAATGAGCAGTTCTTC
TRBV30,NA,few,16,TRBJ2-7,CAWSGGQNLQPYEQYF,TGTGCCTGGAGCGGAGGACAGAACTTACAACCCTACGAGCAGTACTTC
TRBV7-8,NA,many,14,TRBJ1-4,CASSSRPRGEKLFF,TGTGCCAGCAGCTCACGACCCCGAGGGGAAAAACTGTTTTTT
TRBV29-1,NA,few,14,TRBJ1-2,CSAVPPETNYGYTF,TGCAGCGCCGTACCCCCCGAAACCAACTATGGCTACACCTTC
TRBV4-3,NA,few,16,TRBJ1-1,CASSPASLDSGTEAFF,TGCGCCAGCAGCCCTGCCTCCTTGGACTCGGGCACTGAAGCTTTCTTT
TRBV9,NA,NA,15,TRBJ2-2,CASSVVVGNTGELFF,TGTGCCAGCAGCGTAGTAGTAGGGAACACCGGGGAGCTGTTTTTT
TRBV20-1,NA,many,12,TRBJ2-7,CSARARENEQYF,TGCAGTGCCCGGGCCAGGGAGAACGAGCAGTACTTC
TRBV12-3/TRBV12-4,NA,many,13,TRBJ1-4,CASTPRVGEKLFF,TGTGCCAGCACCCCCAGGGTGGGTGAAAAACTGTTTTTT
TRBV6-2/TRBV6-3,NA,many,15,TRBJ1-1,CASSYLDSPYTEAFF,TGTGCCAGCAGTTACCTCGACAGCCCCTACACTGAAGCTTTCTTT
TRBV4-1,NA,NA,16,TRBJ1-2,CASSQDLPGPTYGYTF,TGCGCCAGCAGCCAAGATCTTCCGGGCCCCACTTATGGCTACACCTTC
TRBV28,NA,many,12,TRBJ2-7,CASNRWAHEQYF,TGTGCCAGCAACAGGTGGGCGCACGAGCAGTACTTC
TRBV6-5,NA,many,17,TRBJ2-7,CASSYAGPRESVYEQYF,TGTGCCAGCAGTTACGCGGGTCCCCGGGAGTCTGTCTACGAGCAGTACTTC
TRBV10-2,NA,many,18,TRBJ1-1,CASSESVDRQEPKREAFF,TGCGCCAGCAGTGAGTCTGTCGACAGGCAAGAGCCTAAACGTGAAGCTTTCTTT
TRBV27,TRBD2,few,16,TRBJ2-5,CASSYVRLAGEETQYF,TGTGCCAGCAGTTACGTTAGGCTAGCGGGAGAAGAGACCCAGTACTTC
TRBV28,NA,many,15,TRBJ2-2,CASSWLFMTTGELFF,TGTGCCAGCAGTTGGCTATTCATGACCACCGGGGAGCTGTTTTTT
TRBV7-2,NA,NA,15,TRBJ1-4,CASSLSGTSNEKLFF,TGTGCCAGCAGCTTATCGGGAACCTCTAATGAAAAACTGTTTTTT
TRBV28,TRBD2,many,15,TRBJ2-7,CASRRGGRGSYEQYF,TGTGCCAGCAGGCGGGGGGGCAGGGGGTCCTACGAGCAGTACTTC
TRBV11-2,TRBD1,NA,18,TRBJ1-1,CASSSLRGPGGAQTEAFF,TGTGCCAGCAGCTCACTCCGAGGCCCAGGGGGCGCCCAAACTGAAGCTTTCTTT
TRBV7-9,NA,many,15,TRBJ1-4,CASSGSGTLNEKLFF,TGTGCCAGCAGCGGGTCCGGGACCCTTAATGAAAAACTGTTTTTT
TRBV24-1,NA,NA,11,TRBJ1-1,CATNGGTEAFF,TGTGCCACCAATGGGGGCACTGAAGCTTTCTTT
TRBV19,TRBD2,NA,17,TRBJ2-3,CASRHRSRAGGTDTQYF,TGTGCCAGTAGGCACCGTTCGAGAGCGGGAGGAACAGATACGCAGTATTTT
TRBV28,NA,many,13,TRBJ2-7,CASSLWTDYEQYF,TGTGCCAGCAGTTTATGGACAGACTACGAGCAGTACTTC